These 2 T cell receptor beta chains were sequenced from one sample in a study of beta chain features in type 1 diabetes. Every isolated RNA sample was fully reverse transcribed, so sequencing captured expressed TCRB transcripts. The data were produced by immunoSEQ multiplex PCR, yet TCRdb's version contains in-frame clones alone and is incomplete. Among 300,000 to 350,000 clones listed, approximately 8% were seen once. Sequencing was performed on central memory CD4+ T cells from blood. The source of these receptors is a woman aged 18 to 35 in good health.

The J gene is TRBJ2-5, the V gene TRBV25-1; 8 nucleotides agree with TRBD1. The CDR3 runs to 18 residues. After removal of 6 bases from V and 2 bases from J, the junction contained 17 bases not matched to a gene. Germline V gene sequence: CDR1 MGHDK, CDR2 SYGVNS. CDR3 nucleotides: TGTGCCAGCAGGGAGTTTCAGGGGGCAAGGCATGGACAAGAGACCCAGTACTTC. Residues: CASREFQGARHGQETQYF.

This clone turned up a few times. CDR3 in amino acids: CASSQERQAGSGYTF. DNA of the CDR3: TGTGCCAGCAGCCAAGAGCGGCAGGCAGGTTCGGGCTACACCTTC. V usage is TRBV7-9 and J usage is TRBJ1-2; D unclear. The CDR3 covers 15 residues. Trimming removed 5 bases at V and 8 bases at J, with 21 bases between. Looked up from germline, CDR1 is SEHNR and CDR2 is FQNEAQ (reference sequence).